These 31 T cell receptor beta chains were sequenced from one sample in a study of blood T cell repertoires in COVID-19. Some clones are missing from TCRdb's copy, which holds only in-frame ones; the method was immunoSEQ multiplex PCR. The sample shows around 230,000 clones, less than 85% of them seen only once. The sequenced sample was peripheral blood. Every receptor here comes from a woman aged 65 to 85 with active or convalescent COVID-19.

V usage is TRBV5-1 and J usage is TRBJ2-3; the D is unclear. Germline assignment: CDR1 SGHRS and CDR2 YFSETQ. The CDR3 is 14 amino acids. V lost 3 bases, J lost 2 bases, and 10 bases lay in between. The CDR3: CASSSPLPTDTQYF. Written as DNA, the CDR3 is TGCGCCAGCAGCTCCCCCCTTCCCACAGATACGCAGTATTTT.

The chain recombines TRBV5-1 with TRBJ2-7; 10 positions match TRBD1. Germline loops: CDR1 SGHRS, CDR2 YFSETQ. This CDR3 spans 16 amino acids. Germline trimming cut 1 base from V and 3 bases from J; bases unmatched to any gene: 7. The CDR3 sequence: CASSLSMRTGGYEQYF. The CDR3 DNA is TGCGCCAGCAGCTTGAGTATGCGGACAGGGGGCTACGAGCAGTACTTC.

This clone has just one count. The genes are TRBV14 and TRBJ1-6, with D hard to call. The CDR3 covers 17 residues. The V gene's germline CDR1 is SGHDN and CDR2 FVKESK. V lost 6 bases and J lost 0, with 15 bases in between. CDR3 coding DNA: TGTGCCAGCAGTTCAATCCTCGAGGGCTCCTATAATTCACCCCTCCACTTT. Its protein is CASSSILEGSYNSPLHF. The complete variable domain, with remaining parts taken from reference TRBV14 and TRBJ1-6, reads EAGVTQFPSHSVIEKGQTVTLRCDPISGHDNLYWYRRVMGKEIKFLLHFVKESKQDESGMPNNRFLAERTGGTYSTLKVQPAELEDSGVYFCASSSILEGSYNSPLHFGNGTRLTVT.

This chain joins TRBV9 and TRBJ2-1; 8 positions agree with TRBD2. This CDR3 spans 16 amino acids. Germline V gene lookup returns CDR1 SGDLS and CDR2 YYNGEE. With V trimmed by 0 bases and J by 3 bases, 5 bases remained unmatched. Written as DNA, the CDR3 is TGTGCCAGCAGCGTAGCGGGAGGGCCGGTCTACAATGAGCAGTTCTTC. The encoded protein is CASSVAGGPVYNEQFF.

The CDR3 coding sequence is TGTGCCAGCAGTTGGGACAGGGGGTCCGGGGAGCTGTTTTTT. It yields the protein CASSWDRGSGELFF. The chain is built from TRBV9 and TRBJ2-2; 11 bases agree with TRBD1. The CDR3 is 14 residues long. Germline lookup yields CDR1 SGDLS and CDR2 YYNGEE. The trim removed 5 bases at V and 6 bases at J, leaving 3 bases unmatched.

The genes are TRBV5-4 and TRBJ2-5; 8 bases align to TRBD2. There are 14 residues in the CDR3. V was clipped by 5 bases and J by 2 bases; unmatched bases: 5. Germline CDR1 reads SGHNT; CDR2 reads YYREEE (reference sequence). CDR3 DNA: TGTGCCAGCAGTTCCCCTAGCGGGCAAGAGACCCAGTACTTC. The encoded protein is CASSSPSGQETQYF.

For the CDR3, the DNA is TGCGCCAGCCGTCCAAGGACAGGGGCAGATACGCAGTATTTT. Residues: CASRPRTGADTQYF. The chain combines TRBV5-1 with TRBJ2-3, with TRBD1 matching 9 bases. The CDR3 has 14 residues. The V and J ends lost 7 bases and 4 bases, in that order; junction bases with no gene match: 7. The germline V gene has CDR1 SGHRS and CDR2 YFSETQ.

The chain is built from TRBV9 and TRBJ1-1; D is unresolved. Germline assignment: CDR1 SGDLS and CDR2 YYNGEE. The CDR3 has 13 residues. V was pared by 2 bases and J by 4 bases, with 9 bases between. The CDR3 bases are TGTGCCAGCAGCGTGTCCGCTACCACTGAAGCTTTCTTT. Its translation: CASSVSATTEAFF.

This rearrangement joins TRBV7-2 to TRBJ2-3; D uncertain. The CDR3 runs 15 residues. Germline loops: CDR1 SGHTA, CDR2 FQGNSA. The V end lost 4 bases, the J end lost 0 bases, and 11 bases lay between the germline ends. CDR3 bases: TGTGCCAGCAGCTACCGACCGCGGAGCACAGATACGCAGTATTTT. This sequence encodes CASSYRPRSTDTQYF. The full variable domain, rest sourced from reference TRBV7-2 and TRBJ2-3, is GAGVSQSPSNKVTEKGKDVELRCDPISGHTALYWYRQSLGQGLEFLIYFQGNSAPDKSGLPSDRFSAERTGGSVSTLTIQRTQQEDSAVYLCASSYRPRSTDTQYFGPGTRLTVL.

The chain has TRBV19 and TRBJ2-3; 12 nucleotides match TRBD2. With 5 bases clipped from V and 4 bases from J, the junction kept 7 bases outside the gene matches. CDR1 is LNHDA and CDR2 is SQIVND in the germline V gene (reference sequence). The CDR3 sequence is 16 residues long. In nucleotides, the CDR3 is TGTGCCAGTAGTCCTAGCGGGAGGGCCGATTCAGATACGCAGTATTTT. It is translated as CASSPSGRADSDTQYF.

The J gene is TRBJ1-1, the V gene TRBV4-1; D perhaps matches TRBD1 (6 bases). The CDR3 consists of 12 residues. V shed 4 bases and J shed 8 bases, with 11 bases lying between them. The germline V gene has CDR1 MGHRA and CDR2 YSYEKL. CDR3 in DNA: TGCGCCAGCAGCCCCCTCACAGGGGAAGCTTTCTTT. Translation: CASSPLTGEAFF.

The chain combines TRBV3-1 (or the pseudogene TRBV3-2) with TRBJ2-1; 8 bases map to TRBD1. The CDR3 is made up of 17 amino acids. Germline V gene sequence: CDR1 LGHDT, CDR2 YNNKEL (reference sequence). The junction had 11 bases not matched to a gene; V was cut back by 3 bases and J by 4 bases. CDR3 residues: CASSHYLGTGRYNEQFF. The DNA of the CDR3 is TGTGCCAGCAGCCATTATTTGGGGACAGGACGTTACAATGAGCAGTTCTTC.

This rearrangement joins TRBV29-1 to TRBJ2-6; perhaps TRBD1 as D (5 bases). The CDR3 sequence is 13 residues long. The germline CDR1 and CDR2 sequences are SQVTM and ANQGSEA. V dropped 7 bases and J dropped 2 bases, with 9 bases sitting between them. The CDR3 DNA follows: TGCAGCGGGTCAGGGCCTGGGGCCAACGTCCTGACTTTC. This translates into CSGSGPGANVLTF. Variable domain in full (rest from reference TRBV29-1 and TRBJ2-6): SAVISQKPSRDICQRGTSLTIQCQVDSQVTMMFWYRQQPGQSLTLIATANQGSEATYESGFVIDKFPISRPNLTFSTLTVSNMSPEDSSIYLCSGSGPGANVLTFGAGSRLTVL.

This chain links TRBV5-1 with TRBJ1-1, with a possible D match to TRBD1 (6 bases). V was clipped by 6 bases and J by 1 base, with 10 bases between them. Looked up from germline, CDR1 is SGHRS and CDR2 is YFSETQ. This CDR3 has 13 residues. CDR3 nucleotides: TGCGCCAGCACCCGACAGGAGAACACTGAAGCTTTCTTT. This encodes CASTRQENTEAFF.

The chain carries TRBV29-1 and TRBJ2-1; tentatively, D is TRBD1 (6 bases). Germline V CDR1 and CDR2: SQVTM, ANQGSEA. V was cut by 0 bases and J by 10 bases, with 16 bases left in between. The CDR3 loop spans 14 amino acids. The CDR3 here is CSVEESSGAVEQFF. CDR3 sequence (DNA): TGCAGCGTTGAAGAATCCTCAGGGGCCGTCGAGCAGTTCTTC.

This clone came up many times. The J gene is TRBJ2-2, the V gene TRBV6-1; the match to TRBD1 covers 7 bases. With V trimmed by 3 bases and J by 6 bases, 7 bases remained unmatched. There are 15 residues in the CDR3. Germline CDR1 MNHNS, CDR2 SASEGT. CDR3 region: CASSEGDRVSGELFF. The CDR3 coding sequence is TGTGCCAGCAGTGAGGGAGACAGGGTGTCCGGGGAGCTGTTTTTT.

The CDR3 here is CASSEQGGQTGGYTF. The DNA for the CDR3 is TGTGCCAGCAGTGAACAAGGGGGCCAGACTGGTGGCTACACCTTC. The V call is TRBV6-1, the J call TRBJ1-2; 7 bases line up with TRBD1. After removal of 2 bases from V and 7 bases from J, the junction contained 10 bases not matched to a gene. Per the germline V gene, CDR1 is MNHNS and CDR2 is SASEGT. CDR3 length equals 15 residues.

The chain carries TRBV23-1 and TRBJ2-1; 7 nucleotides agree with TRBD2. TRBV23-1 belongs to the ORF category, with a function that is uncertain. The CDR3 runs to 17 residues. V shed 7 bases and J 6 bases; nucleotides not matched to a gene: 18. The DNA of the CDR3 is TGCGCCAGCACCCAATTGCGGGGAGGGAAACCCATCAATGAGCAGTTCTTC. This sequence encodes CASTQLRGGKPINEQFF.

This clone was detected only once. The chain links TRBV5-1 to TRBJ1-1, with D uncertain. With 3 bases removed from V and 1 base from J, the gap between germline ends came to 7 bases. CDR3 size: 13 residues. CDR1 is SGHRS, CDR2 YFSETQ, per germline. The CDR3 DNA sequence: TGCGCCAGCAGCTCCCAGGAGAACACTGAAGCTTTCTTT. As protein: CASSSQENTEAFF.

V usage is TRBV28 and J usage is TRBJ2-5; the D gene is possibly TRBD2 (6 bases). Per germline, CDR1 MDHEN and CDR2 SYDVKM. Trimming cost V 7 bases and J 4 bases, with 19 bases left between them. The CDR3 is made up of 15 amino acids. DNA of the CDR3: TGTGCCAGCATCTCCCCACTCGGGGGTGGAGAGACCCAGTACTTC. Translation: CASISPLGGGETQYF.

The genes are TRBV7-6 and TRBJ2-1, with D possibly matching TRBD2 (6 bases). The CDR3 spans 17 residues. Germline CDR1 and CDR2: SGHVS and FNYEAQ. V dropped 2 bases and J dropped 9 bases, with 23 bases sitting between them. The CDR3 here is CASSLRGHGGGAGEQFF. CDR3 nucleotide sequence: TGTGCCAGCAGCTTAAGGGGCCACGGAGGAGGGGCAGGTGAGCAGTTCTTC. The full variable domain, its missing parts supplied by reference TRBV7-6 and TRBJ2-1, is GAGVSQSPRYKVTKRGQDVALRCDPISGHVSLYWYRQALGQGPEFLTYFNYEAQQDKSGLPNDRFSAERPEGSISTLTIQRTEQRDSAMYRCASSLRGHGGGAGEQFFGPGTRLTVL.

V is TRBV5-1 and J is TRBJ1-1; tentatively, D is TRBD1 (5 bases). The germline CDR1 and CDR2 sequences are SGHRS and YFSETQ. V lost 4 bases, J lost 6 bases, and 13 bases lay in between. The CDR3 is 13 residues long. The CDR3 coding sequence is TGCGCCAGCAGCCCTCAACAGGAGTCTGAAGCTTTCTTT. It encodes CASSPQQESEAFF. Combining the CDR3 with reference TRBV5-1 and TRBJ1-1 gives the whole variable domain KAGVTQTPRYLIKTRGQQVTLSCSPISGHRSVSWYQQTPGQGLQFLFEYFSETQRNKGNFPGRFSGRQFSNSRSEMNVSTLELGDSALYLCASSPQQESEAFFGQGTRLTVV.

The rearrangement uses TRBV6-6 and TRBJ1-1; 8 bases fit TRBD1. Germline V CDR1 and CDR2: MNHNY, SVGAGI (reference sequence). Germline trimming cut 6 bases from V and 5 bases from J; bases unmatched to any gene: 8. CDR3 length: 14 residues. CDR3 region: CASSRTQGATEAFF. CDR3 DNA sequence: TGTGCCAGCAGCCGGACTCAGGGGGCTACTGAAGCTTTCTTT.

The CDR3 coding sequence is TGTGCCAGTAGTAGCACGACAGGGAGATACAATGAGCAGTTCTTC. Translation: CASSSTTGRYNEQFF. The chain joins TRBV19 to TRBJ2-1; 7 bases fit TRBD1. This CDR3 has 15 amino acids. J lost 4 bases, V lost 4 bases, and 7 bases had no gene match. Germline V gives CDR1 LNHDA, CDR2 SQIVND (reference sequence). Looking up the rest from reference TRBV19 and TRBJ2-1 gives the full variable domain: DGGITQSPKYLFRKEGQNVTLSCEQNLNHDAMYWYRQDPGQGLRLIYYSQIVNDFQKGDIAEGYSVSREKKESFPLTVTSAQKNPTAFYLCASSSTTGRYNEQFFGPGTRLTVL.

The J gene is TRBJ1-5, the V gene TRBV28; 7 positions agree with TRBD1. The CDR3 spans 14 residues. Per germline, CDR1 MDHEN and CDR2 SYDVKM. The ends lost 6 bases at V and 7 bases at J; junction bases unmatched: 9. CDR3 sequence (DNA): TGTGCCAGCAGACGGGACAGCGACGGGCAGCCCCAGCATTTT. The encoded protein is CASRRDSDGQPQHF.

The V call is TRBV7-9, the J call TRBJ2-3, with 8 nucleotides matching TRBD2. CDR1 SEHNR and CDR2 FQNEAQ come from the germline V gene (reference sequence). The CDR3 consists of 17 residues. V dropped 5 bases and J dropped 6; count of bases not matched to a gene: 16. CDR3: CASSAGLESGGGDTQYF. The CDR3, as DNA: TGTGCCAGCAGCGCGGGACTAGAATCCGGCGGAGGGGATACGCAGTATTTT. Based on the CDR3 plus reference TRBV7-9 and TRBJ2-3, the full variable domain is DTGVSQNPRHKITKRGQNVTFRCDPISEHNRLYWYRQTLGQGPEFLTYFQNEAQLEKSRLLSDRFSAERPKGSFSTLEIQRTEQGDSAMYLCASSAGLESGGGDTQYFGPGTRLTVL.

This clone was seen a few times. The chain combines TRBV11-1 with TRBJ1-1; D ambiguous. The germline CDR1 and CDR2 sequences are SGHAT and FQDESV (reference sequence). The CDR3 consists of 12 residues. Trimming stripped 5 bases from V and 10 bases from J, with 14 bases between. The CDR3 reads CASSLHSMVAFF. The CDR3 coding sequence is TGTGCCAGCAGCCTTCACAGTATGGTAGCTTTCTTT.

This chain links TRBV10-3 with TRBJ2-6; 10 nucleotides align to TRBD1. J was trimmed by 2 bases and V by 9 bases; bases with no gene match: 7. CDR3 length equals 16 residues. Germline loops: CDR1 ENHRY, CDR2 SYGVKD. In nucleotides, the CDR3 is TGTGCCATTCTCAGGACAGGGGGGACTGGGGCCAACGTCCTGACTTTC. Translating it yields CAILRTGGTGANVLTF.

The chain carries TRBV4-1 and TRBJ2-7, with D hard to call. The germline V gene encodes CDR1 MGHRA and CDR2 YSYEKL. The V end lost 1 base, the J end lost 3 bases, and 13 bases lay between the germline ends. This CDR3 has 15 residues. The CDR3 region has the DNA TGCGCCAGCAGCCAAGTCAACCGAGGCGACTACGAGCAGTACTTC. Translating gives CASSQVNRGDYEQYF.

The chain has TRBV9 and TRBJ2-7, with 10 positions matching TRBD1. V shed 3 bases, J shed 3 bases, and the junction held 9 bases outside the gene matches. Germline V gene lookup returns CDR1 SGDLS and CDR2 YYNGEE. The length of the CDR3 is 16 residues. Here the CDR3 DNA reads TGTGCCAGCAGCGCCGAACCGGGACAGGGGTACTACGAGCAGTACTTC. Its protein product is CASSAEPGQGYYEQYF.

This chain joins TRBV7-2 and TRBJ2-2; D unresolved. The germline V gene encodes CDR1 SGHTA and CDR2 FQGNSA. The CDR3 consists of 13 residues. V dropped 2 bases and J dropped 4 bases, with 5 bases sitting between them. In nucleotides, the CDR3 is TGTGCCAGCAGCTTATACACCACCGGGGAGCTGTTTTTT. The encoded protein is CASSLYTTGELFF. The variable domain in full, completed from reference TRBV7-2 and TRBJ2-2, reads GAGVSQSPSNKVTEKGKDVELRCDPISGHTALYWYRQSLGQGLEFLIYFQGNSAPDKSGLPSDRFSAERTGGSVSTLTIQRTQQEDSAVYLCASSLYTTGELFFGEGSRLTVL.